The 27 T cell receptor beta chains below all came from one sample that was sequenced in a study of blood T cell repertoires in COVID-19. The table came from immunoSEQ multiplex PCR; TCRdb's copy has only in-frame clones and leaves some out. The table lists roughly 200,000 clones, 85% to 90% of them singletons, with about 1.6% in the top ten. The sequenced sample was peripheral blood. The receptor source for this set is a man younger than 35 with active or convalescent COVID-19.

The V and J genes are TRBV7-6 and TRBJ1-4; a possible D gene is TRBD1 (5 bases). This CDR3 comprises 16 residues. The V end was cut by 5 bases, the J end by 0 bases, with 13 bases between. Germline values: CDR1 SGHVS, CDR2 FNYEAQ. The CDR3 DNA follows: TGTGCCAGCAGCGTCCGGACACCTCCAACTAATGAAAAACTGTTTTTT. Residues: CASSVRTPPTNEKLFF.

The rearrangement uses TRBV18 and TRBJ1-6, with D maybe TRBD1 (6 bases). V gave up 2 bases and J gave up 7 bases, with 15 bases separating them. This CDR3 comprises 16 residues. Germline lookup yields CDR1 KGHSH and CDR2 LQKENI. The CDR3 loop is CASSPSGGPDNSPLHF. The CDR3 DNA is TGTGCCAGCTCACCAAGTGGGGGCCCCGACAATTCACCCCTCCACTTT.

The chain joins TRBV3-1 (or the pseudogene TRBV3-2) to TRBJ2-7, with 14 nucleotides matching TRBD2. The germline V gene encodes CDR1 LGHDT and CDR2 YNNKEL (reference sequence). The CDR3 contains 19 residues. V was clipped by 5 bases and J by 2 bases; unmatched bases: 14. This chain's CDR3 is CASSVSGTSGSLWAYEQYF. The CDR3 DNA sequence: TGTGCCAGCAGCGTAAGTGGGACTAGCGGGAGCTTGTGGGCCTACGAGCAGTACTTC.

The V and J genes are TRBV9 and TRBJ2-2; 8 nucleotides agree with TRBD2. The CDR3 length is 13 residues. J gave up 6 bases and V 4 bases, and 2 bases lay outside the gene matches. The germline V gene has CDR1 SGDLS and CDR2 YYNGEE. The CDR3 sequence: CASSPGGSGELFF. The DNA of the CDR3 is TGTGCCAGCAGCCCGGGGGGGTCCGGGGAGCTGTTTTTT. Together with reference TRBV9 and TRBJ2-2, the CDR3 gives the full variable domain: DSGVTQTPKHLITATGQRVTLRCSPRSGDLSVYWYQQSLDQGLQFLIQYYNGEERAKGNILERFSAQQFPDLHSELNLSSLELGDSALYFCASSPGGSGELFFGEGSRLTVL.

The V call is TRBV29-1, the J call TRBJ1-1, with 9 bases aligning to TRBD1. Germline CDR1 reads SQVTM; CDR2 reads ANQGSEA. V was pared by 4 bases and J by 9 bases, with 3 bases of the junction left unmatched. The CDR3 is made up of 11 amino acids. The CDR3 loop is CSVGTGAKAFF. CDR3 coding DNA: TGCAGCGTTGGGACAGGGGCGAAAGCTTTCTTT.

J is TRBJ1-4 and V is TRBV5-1, with 10 bases identical to TRBD1. The germline CDR1 and CDR2 sequences are SGHRS and YFSETQ. This CDR3 has 16 residues. Trimming cost V 2 bases and J 5 bases; bases outside gene matches: 6. CDR3 coding DNA: TGCGCCAGCAGCTTAGGACAGGGGGTTAGGAATGAAAAACTGTTTTTT. Amino acid sequence: CASSLGQGVRNEKLFF. Together with reference TRBV5-1 and TRBJ1-4, the CDR3 gives the full variable domain: KAGVTQTPRYLIKTRGQQVTLSCSPISGHRSVSWYQQTPGQGLQFLFEYFSETQRNKGNFPGRFSGRQFSNSRSEMNVSTLELGDSALYLCASSLGQGVRNEKLFFGSGTQLSVL.

As to this clone: Other DNA sequences in the same sample also yield this CDR3. V usage is TRBV7-3 and J usage is TRBJ2-1, with TRBD1 matching over 9 bases. Losses at the gene ends were 5 bases for V and 4 bases for J; bases not matched to a gene: 6. Per the germline V gene, CDR1 is SGHTA and CDR2 is FQGTGA. The CDR3 runs 15 residues. CDR3 in amino acids: CASSQDRGEYNEQFF. Written as DNA, the CDR3 is TGTGCCAGCAGCCAGGACAGGGGAGAATACAATGAGCAGTTCTTC.

The rearrangement links TRBV5-1 to TRBJ2-1, with TRBD2 identical over 7 bases. From germline, CDR1 is SGHRS and CDR2 YFSETQ. The J segment lost 5 bases and the V segment lost 4 bases, leaving 6 bases of the junction unmatched. This CDR3 contains 14 residues. CDR3 DNA: TGCGCCAGCAGCCCGGGGGGAGCGAACAATGAGCAGTTCTTC. It specifies CASSPGGANNEQFF. The full variable domain, in which reference TRBV5-1 and TRBJ2-1 provide the parts outside the CDR3, is KAGVTQTPRYLIKTRGQQVTLSCSPISGHRSVSWYQQTPGQGLQFLFEYFSETQRNKGNFPGRFSGRQFSNSRSEMNVSTLELGDSALYLCASSPGGANNEQFFGPGTRLTVL.

The V and J genes are TRBV7-2 and TRBJ1-2, with 8 positions matching TRBD1. CDR1 and CDR2 (germline): SGHTA, FQGNSA. The CDR3 has 14 amino acids. V lost 3 bases and J lost 7; bases outside the gene matches: 7. The CDR3 bases are TGTGCCAGCAGCTTCAGGGGGCGCTTTAGTGGCTACACCTTC. It translates to CASSFRGRFSGYTF.

The rearrangement joins TRBV10-3 to TRBJ1-2; TRBD1 matches 10 bases. The CDR3 consists of 13 residues. The germline CDR1 and CDR2 sequences are ENHRY and SYGVKD. The ends lost 8 bases at V and 4 bases at J; junction bases unmatched: 4. The CDR3 region has the DNA TGTGCCATCCTCCGGGACAGGGGCTATGGCTACACCTTC. This codes for CAILRDRGYGYTF.

V usage is TRBV19 and J usage is TRBJ1-5, with TRBD1 matching 7 bases. This CDR3 comprises 14 residues. Trimming removed 9 bases from V and 0 bases from J; junction bases left unmatched: 5. Per the germline V gene, CDR1 is LNHDA and CDR2 is SQIVND (reference sequence). The CDR3 coding sequence is TGTGCCAGCGAACAGGGGAATAGCAATCAGCCCCAGCATTTT. Translation: CASEQGNSNQPQHF.

This clone showed up just once. The V call is TRBV28, the J call TRBJ2-3, with D possibly TRBD1 on 5 matching bases. Germline loops: CDR1 MDHEN, CDR2 SYDVKM. The CDR3 covers 17 residues. The V end was cut by 5 bases, the J end by 1 base, with 19 bases between. CDR3 sequence (DNA): TGTGCCAGCAGTGGGGCCGGATTGGGATTCGGCACAGATACGCAGTATTTT. It encodes CASSGAGLGFGTDTQYF.

The rearrangement joins TRBV7-8 to TRBJ2-1, with D hard to call. Germline V lookup: CDR1 SGHVS, CDR2 FQNEAQ. The V end lost 3 bases, the J end lost 0 bases, and 9 bases lay between the germline ends. The CDR3 runs 15 residues. CDR3 residues: CASSFSASSYNEQFF. CDR3 nucleotide sequence: TGTGCCAGCAGCTTCAGCGCTAGCTCCTACAATGAGCAGTTCTTC. The full variable domain, completed using reference TRBV7-8 and TRBJ2-1, is GAGVSQSPRYKVAKRGQDVALRCDPISGHVSLFWYQQALGQGPEFLTYFQNEAQLDKSGLPSDRFFAERPEGSVSTLKIQRTQQEDSAVYLCASSFSASSYNEQFFGPGTRLTVL.

The chain combines TRBV7-8 with TRBJ1-1; D is unclear. Trimming took 7 bases from V and 1 from J, leaving 19 bases between them. The CDR3 is made up of 16 amino acids. Germline values: CDR1 SGHVS, CDR2 FQNEAQ. This CDR3 reads CASNPVSRQTNTEAFF. The CDR3, as DNA: TGTGCCAGCAATCCCGTCTCCCGACAAACGAACACTGAAGCTTTCTTT.

The V gene is TRBV4-2, the J gene TRBJ2-7; 7 bases map to TRBD2. With V trimmed by 2 bases and J by 7 bases, 11 bases remained unmatched. The CDR3 runs to 15 residues. Per germline, CDR1 LGHNA and CDR2 YNFKEQ. As DNA, the CDR3 is TGTGCCAGCAGCCAATGGGGCGGGAGAAAAAATGAGCAGTACTTC. Its translation: CASSQWGGRKNEQYF.

The CDR3 DNA follows: TGTGCCAGCAGTGAAGTCGGGTATGAAGCTTTCTTT. Translation: CASSEVGYEAFF. The chain has TRBV2 and TRBJ1-1; D remains ambiguous. Germline V gives CDR1 SNHLY, CDR2 FYNNEI. The ends were cut back, 1 base at V and 7 bases at J, with 7 bases in the middle. This CDR3 comprises 12 residues.

This chain connects TRBV24-1 to TRBJ2-3, with D unclear. V was pared by 4 bases and J by 2 bases, with 15 bases between. Germline lookup yields CDR1 KGHDR and CDR2 SFDVKD. The CDR3 consists of 16 residues. The DNA for the CDR3 is TGTGCCACCAGTGACTCTGCCGACACGGCCACAGATACGCAGTATTTT. Protein product: CATSDSADTATDTQYF.

The chain couples TRBV7-2 to TRBJ2-7, with TRBD2 matching 11 bases. Germline CDR1 SGHTA, CDR2 FQGNSA. There are 17 residues in the CDR3. After removal of 1 base from V and 0 bases from J, the junction contained 5 bases not matched to a gene. In DNA, the CDR3 is TGTGCCAGCAGCTTAGGGGGACTAGCGGCACTCTCCTACGAGCAGTACTTC. The encoded protein is CASSLGGLAALSYEQYF. Complete variable domain (other parts from reference TRBV7-2 and TRBJ2-7): GAGVSQSPSNKVTEKGKDVELRCDPISGHTALYWYRQSLGQGLEFLIYFQGNSAPDKSGLPSDRFSAERTGGSVSTLTIQRTQQEDSAVYLCASSLGGLAALSYEQYFGPGTRLTVT.

This clone has a single count. The V and J genes are TRBV6-5 and TRBJ2-1, with a weak D call TRBD1 (6 bases). V was pared by 2 bases and J by 6 bases, with 14 bases between. This CDR3 region has 15 residues. Looked up from germline, CDR1 is MNHEY and CDR2 is SVGAGI. The CDR3 loop is CASSYVFSGANEQFF. CDR3 sequence (DNA): TGTGCCAGCAGTTACGTTTTTTCAGGGGCCAATGAGCAGTTCTTC.

J is TRBJ1-1 and V is TRBV11-1; D unclear. Germline CDR1 and CDR2: SGHAT and FQDESV (reference sequence). V lost 0 bases to trimming and J lost 5 bases, with 13 bases between them. The CDR3 consists of 15 residues. CDR3 DNA: TGTGCCAGCAGCTTAGCGCTGTCAGGTGGGACTGAAGCTTTCTTT. As protein: CASSLALSGGTEAFF.

The V call is TRBV6-5, the J call TRBJ2-3, with 8 bases identical to TRBD2. V lost 6 bases, J lost 0 bases, and 5 bases stayed unmatched. Germline V CDR1 and CDR2: MNHEY, SVGAGI. This CDR3 is 15 amino acids long. As DNA, the CDR3 is TGTGCCAGCAGACGGACTAGCCAAAGCACAGATACGCAGTATTTT. It translates to CASRRTSQSTDTQYF.

This clone was observed a few times. This chain connects TRBV29-1 to TRBJ1-2, with D perhaps TRBD1 (5 bases). Germline-derived CDR1 and CDR2 are SQVTM and ANQGSEA. This CDR3 spans 11 amino acids. Deletions cut 7 bases from V and 8 bases from J, with 14 bases between. The CDR3: CSDGGGRGYTF. CDR3 in DNA: TGCAGCGATGGGGGAGGTCGAGGCTACACCTTC.

This chain joins TRBV18 and TRBJ2-2; possibly TRBD1 for D (6 bases). Trimming removed 0 bases from V and 4 bases from J, with 12 bases in between. The CDR3 length is 16 residues. Per germline, CDR1 KGHSH and CDR2 LQKENI. The CDR3 sequence is CASSPPGDTVTGELFF. The DNA for the CDR3 is TGTGCCAGCTCACCACCGGGGGACACCGTCACCGGGGAGCTGTTTTTT. The full variable domain, with the rest looked up from reference TRBV18 and TRBJ2-2, is NAGVMQNPRHLVRRRGQEARLRCSPMKGHSHVYWYRQLPEEGLKFMVYLQKENIIDESGMPKERFSAEFPKEGPSILRIQQVVRGDSAAYFCASSPPGDTVTGELFFGEGSRLTVL.

The V gene is TRBV30, the J gene TRBJ2-1; TRBD2 agrees at 8 bases. The J segment lost 9 bases and the V segment lost 5 bases, leaving 6 bases of the junction unmatched. CDR3 length equals 12 residues. The germline gives CDR1 GTSNPN, CDR2 SVGIG (reference sequence). CDR3 DNA: TGTGCCTGGGCCAGCGGGAGATTTGAGCAGTTCTTC. Translated, it gives CAWASGRFEQFF.

The chain combines TRBV9 with TRBJ1-6; D not certain. The CDR3 runs to 16 residues. V was clipped by 4 bases and J by 6 bases, with 17 bases between them. Per the germline V gene, CDR1 is SGDLS and CDR2 is YYNGEE. CDR3 in DNA: TGTGCCAGCAGCAAATATACAGAAGCGGGTAATTCACCCCTCCACTTT. It encodes CASSKYTEAGNSPLHF.

V gene TRBV6-2 or TRBV6-3 combines with J gene TRBJ2-3; TRBD2 matches at 11 bases. V lost 2 bases to trimming and J lost 2 bases; unmatched junction nucleotides: 12. Germline V gene data show CDR1 as MNHEY and CDR2 as SVGEGT. This CDR3 is built from 19 residues. CDR3 region: CASSYKGLAAAEDTDTQYF. The CDR3 nucleotides read TGTGCCAGCAGTTACAAGGGACTAGCGGCGGCGGAGGACACAGATACGCAGTATTTT.

This chain links TRBV4-2 with TRBJ2-7; 9 bases line up with TRBD2. Trimming removed 0 bases from V and 3 bases from J; junction bases left unmatched: 12. The CDR3 length is 18 residues. Germline V gives CDR1 LGHNA, CDR2 YNFKEQ. The CDR3 spells CASSQDLSAGGTYYEQYF. CDR3 bases: TGTGCCAGCAGCCAAGATCTTTCGGCGGGAGGGACGTACTACGAGCAGTACTTC.